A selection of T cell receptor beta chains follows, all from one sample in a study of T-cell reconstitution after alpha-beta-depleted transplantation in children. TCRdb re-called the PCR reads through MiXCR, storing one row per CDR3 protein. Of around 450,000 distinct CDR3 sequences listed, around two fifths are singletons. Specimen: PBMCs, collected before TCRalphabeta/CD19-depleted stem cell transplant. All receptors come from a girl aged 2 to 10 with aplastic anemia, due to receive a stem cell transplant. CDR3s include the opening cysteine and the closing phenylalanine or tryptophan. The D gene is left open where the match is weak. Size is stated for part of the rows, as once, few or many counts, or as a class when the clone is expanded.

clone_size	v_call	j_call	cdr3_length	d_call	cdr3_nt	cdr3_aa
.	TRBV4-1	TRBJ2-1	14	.	TGCGCCAGCAGCCAAGTGACGGCCTACAATGAGCAGTTCTTC	CASSQVTAYNEQFF
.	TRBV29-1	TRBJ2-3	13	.	TGCAGCGTTGATTCGGCGGCTCCAGATACGCAGTATTTT	CSVDSAAPDTQYF
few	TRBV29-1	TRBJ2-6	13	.	TGCAGCGTCCGGGTCTCGCCGTCCAACGTCCTGACTTTC	CSVRVSPSNVLTF
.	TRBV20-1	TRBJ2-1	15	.	TGCAGTGCTACTCGACCCGAGGGCCTGTACAATGAGCAGTTCTTC	CSATRPEGLYNEQFF
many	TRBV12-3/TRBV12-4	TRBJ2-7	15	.	TGTGCCAGCAGTTTTGGTCCGGAGTTCTCCTACGAGCAGTACTTC	CASSFGPEFSYEQYF
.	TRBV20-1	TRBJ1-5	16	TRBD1	TGCAGTGCTAGGGACAGGGGGCTCGATAGCAATCAGCCCCAGCATTTT	CSARDRGLDSNQPQHF
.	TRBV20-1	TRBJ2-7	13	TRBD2	TGCAGTGCTAGACGGACTAGCGGCTACGAGCAGTACTTC	CSARRTSGYEQYF
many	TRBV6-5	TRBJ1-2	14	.	TGTGCCAGCAGTCATACAGAGGCTAACTATGGCTACACCTTC	CASSHTEANYGYTF
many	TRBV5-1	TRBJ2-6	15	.	TGCGCCAGCAGCTTGGAGAGATTTGGGGCCAACGTCCTGACTTTC	CASSLERFGANVLTF
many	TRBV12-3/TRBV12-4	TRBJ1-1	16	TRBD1	TGTGCCAGCAGTTTAGGGACAGGGGTAGTGAACACTGAAGCTTTCTTT	CASSLGTGVVNTEAFF
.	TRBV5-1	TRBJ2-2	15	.	TGCGCCAGCAGCTTCCGGGACGGTAACACCGGGGAGCTGTTTTTT	CASSFRDGNTGELFF
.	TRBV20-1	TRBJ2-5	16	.	TGCAGTGCCCAGGAGTCCGGAACGGCTACTGCCGGGACCCAGTACTTC	CSAQESGTATAGTQYF
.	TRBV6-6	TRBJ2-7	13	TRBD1	TGTGCCAGCAGTTACTCGGACAGGGGGGGCCAGTACTTC	CASSYSDRGGQYF
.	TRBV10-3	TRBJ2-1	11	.	TGTGCCATCAGTGAAGGCGGAGAGCAGTTCTTC	CAISEGGEQFF
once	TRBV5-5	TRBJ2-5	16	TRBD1	TGTGCCAGCAGCTTAACGTATGACAGGGGGCGAGAGACCCAGTACTTC	CASSLTYDRGRETQYF
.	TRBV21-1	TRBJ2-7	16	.	TGTGCCAGCAGCCTGAGGGGACTAGCGGGTCCCCACGAGCAGTACTTC	CASSLRGLAGPHEQYF
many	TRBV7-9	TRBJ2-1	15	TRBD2	TGTGCCAGCAGCCTTAAGGAACTAGCGGGACATGAGCAGTTCTTC	CASSLKELAGHEQFF
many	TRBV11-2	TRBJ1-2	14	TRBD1	TGTGCCAGCAGAGGCGGACAGGCCAGCTATGGCTACACCTTC	CASRGGQASYGYTF
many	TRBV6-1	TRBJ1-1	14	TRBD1	TGTGCCAGCAGTCGGGACAGGGGTCTGGCTGAAGCTTTCTTT	CASSRDRGLAEAFF
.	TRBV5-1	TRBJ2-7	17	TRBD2	TGCGCCAGCAGCTCTTTCCATAGCGGGAGCTCTTCCTACGAGCAGTACTTC	CASSSFHSGSSSYEQYF
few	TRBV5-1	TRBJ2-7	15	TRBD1	TGCGCCAGCAGCTTGTTGGGGACAGGGTCCTACGAGCAGTACTTC	CASSLLGTGSYEQYF
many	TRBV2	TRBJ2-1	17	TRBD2	TGTGCCAGCAGCCACGATCGACTAGCGGGAAACTACAATGAGCAGTTCTTC	CASSHDRLAGNYNEQFF
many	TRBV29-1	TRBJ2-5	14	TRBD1	TGCAGCGTTGAAGCGACAGGGGTTGGAGAGACCCAGTACTTC	CSVEATGVGETQYF
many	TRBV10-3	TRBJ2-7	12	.	TGTGCCATCAGGGAACATCTTAACGAGCAGTACTTC	CAIREHLNEQYF
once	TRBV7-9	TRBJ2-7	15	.	TGTGCCAGCAGCGGAGAAAGCGGGACAACCTACGAGCAGTACTTC	CASSGESGTTYEQYF
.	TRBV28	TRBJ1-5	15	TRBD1	TGTGCCAGCAGGGCAGGACAGGGGCGACATCAGCCCCAGCATTTT	CASRAGQGRHQPQHF
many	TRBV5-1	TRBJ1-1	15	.	TGCGCCAGCAGCGCACAGTGGGACAAGAACACTGAAGCTTTCTTT	CASSAQWDKNTEAFF
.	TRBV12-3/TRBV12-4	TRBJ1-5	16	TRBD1	TGTGCCAGCAGTTTAGCGCAGGGGGCCTTCAATCAGCCCCAGCATTTT	CASSLAQGAFNQPQHF
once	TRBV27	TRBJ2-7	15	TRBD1	TGTGCCAGCAGTAAACCGGGACAGGCATCCTACGAGCAGTACTTC	CASSKPGQASYEQYF
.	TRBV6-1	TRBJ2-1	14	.	TGTGCCAGCGGCGGCTCCTACTCCTACAATGAGCAGTTCTTC	CASGGSYSYNEQFF
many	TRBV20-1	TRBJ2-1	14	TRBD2	TGCAGTGCCACCGCGGCGGGGGGATATGTTGAGCAGTTCTTC	CSATAAGGYVEQFF
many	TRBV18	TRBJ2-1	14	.	TGTGCCAGCTCACCACGCGGGACAGACAATGAGCAGTTCTTC	CASSPRGTDNEQFF
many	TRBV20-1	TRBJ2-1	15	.	TGCAGTGCTAGGATGACGGAGGGCCTGGCCAATGAGCAGTTCTTC	CSARMTEGLANEQFF
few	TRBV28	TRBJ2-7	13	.	TGTGCCAGCAGCTATAGGGGGTTGTACGAGCAGTACTTC	CASSYRGLYEQYF
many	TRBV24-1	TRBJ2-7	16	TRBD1	TGTGCCACCAGTGATAGGACAGGGCGTGAAATCTACGAGCAGTACTTC	CATSDRTGREIYEQYF
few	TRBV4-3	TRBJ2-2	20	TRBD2	TGCGCCAGCAGCCAGGAAAAGGGGGATGGGCTAGCGGGAGATACCGGGGAGCTGTTTTTT	CASSQEKGDGLAGDTGELFF
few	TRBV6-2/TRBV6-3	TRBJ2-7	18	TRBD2	TGTGCCAGCACCAAACTAGCGGGAGATCCCACAAGCTCCTACGAGCAGTACTTC	CASTKLAGDPTSSYEQYF
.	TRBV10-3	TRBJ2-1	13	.	TGTGCCATCAGATCCCCGGGCTACAATGAGCAGTTCTTC	CAIRSPGYNEQFF
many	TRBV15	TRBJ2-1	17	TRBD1	TGTGCCACCAGCAGAGATCGGAGAGGGACAGGGTCCAATGAGCAGTTCTTC	CATSRDRRGTGSNEQFF
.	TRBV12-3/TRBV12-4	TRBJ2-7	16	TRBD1	TGTGCCAGCAGTTTAGACGGGACAGGGGGCATCTACGAGCAGTACTTC	CASSLDGTGGIYEQYF
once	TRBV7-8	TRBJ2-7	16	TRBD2	TGTGCCAGCAGCTTTAGTGTGCGGGAGGGCCGTTACGAGCAGTACTTC	CASSFSVREGRYEQYF
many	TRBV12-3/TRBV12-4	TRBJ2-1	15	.	TGTGCCAGCAGAGCTAAGTTGAGCTCCTACAATGAGCAGTTCTTC	CASRAKLSSYNEQFF
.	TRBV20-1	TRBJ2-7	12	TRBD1	TGCAGTGCTTCCGGGACAGGGAACGAGCAGTACTTC	CSASGTGNEQYF
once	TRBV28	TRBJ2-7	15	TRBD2	TGTGCCAGCAGTTTCTCTAGCGGGGACCCCTACGAGCAGTACTTC	CASSFSSGDPYEQYF
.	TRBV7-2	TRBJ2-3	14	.	TGTGCCAGCAGCTGGGCCGACCTCACAGATACGCAGTATTTT	CASSWADLTDTQYF
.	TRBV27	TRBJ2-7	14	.	TGTGCCAGCAGTTCCTCCGGGTTGTCCTACGAGCAGTACTTC	CASSSSGLSYEQYF
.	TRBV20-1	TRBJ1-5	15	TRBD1	TGCAGTGCGGACAGGAGGGGATATAGCAATCAGCCCCAGCATTTT	CSADRRGYSNQPQHF
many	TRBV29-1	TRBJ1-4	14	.	TGCAGCGTTGGAGAATTTGCAACTAATGAAAAACTGTTTTTT	CSVGEFATNEKLFF
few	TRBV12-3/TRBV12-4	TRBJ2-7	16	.	TGTGCCAGCAGTTTAATCAGCGGAGGGCCGCGGTGGGAGCAGTACTTC	CASSLISGGPRWEQYF
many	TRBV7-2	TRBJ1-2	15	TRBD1	TGTGCCAGCAGTCCCGGGACAGGTGAAATCTATGGCTACACCTTC	CASSPGTGEIYGYTF
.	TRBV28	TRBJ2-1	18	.	TGTGCCAGCAGTTCCCTTGGGATATCCAGCAGCTCCTACAATGAGCAGTTCTTC	CASSSLGISSSSYNEQFF
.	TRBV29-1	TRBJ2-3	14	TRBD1	TGCAGCACAAGGACAGGGGCGACCACAGATACGCAGTATTTT	CSTRTGATTDTQYF
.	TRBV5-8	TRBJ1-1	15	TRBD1	TGTGCCAGCAGCCGGGCCAACAGGGGAATCACTGAAGCTTTCTTT	CASSRANRGITEAFF